The next 14 T cell receptor beta chains were all read from a single sample in a study of blood T cell repertoires in COVID-19. Produced via immunoSEQ multiplex PCR; TCRdb's table is partial and in-frame only. The table includes approximately 150,000 clones, more than 85% detected once. Sequencing was performed on peripheral blood. Receptor source: a man aged 50 or older with active or convalescent COVID-19.

The chain links TRBV6-1 to TRBJ2-3; D remains unclear. Trimming removed 0 bases at V and 0 bases at J, with 7 bases between. CDR3 size: 15 residues. CDR1 is MNHNS, CDR2 SASEGT, per germline. CDR3 DNA sequence: TGTGCCAGCAGTGAAGCCCCGTTGAGCACAGATACGCAGTATTTT. This gives the protein CASSEAPLSTDTQYF.

CDR3 nucleotide sequence: TGCGCCAGCAGCCAAGATTGGCAGGGGGCGACTGAAAAACTGTTTTTT. Amino acids: CASSQDWQGATEKLFF. This chain joins TRBV4-1 and TRBJ1-4; TRBD1 matches at 8 bases. The CDR3 contains 16 residues. Germline assignment: CDR1 MGHRA and CDR2 YSYEKL. V shed 0 bases and J 7 bases; nucleotides not matched to a gene: 7.

In this sample, this clone turned up once. The rearrangement joins TRBV5-6 to TRBJ2-1; 7 bases align to TRBD1. CDR1 and CDR2 from the germline V gene are SGHDT and YYEEEE. CDR3 length: 13 residues. V was clipped by 1 base and J by 8 bases; unmatched bases: 3. The CDR3 DNA follows: TGTGCCAGCAGCTTGCTAGGGGGCCATGAGCAGTTCTTC. Translating gives CASSLLGGHEQFF.

The rearrangement joins TRBV19 to TRBJ2-2; 10 nucleotides line up with TRBD1. Per germline, CDR1 LNHDA and CDR2 SQIVND (reference sequence). The length of the CDR3 is 14 residues. V shed 6 bases, J shed 7 bases, and the junction held 5 bases outside the gene matches. In nucleotides, the CDR3 is TGTGCCAGTAGCCTGACAGGGGGCGGCGGGGAGCTGTTTTTT. Encoded protein: CASSLTGGGGELFF.

The V gene is TRBV3-1 (or the pseudogene TRBV3-2), the J gene TRBJ1-5; D might be TRBD1 (5 bases). The V end was cut by 8 bases, the J end by 3 bases, with 8 bases between. This CDR3 contains 12 residues. CDR1 and CDR2 from the germline V gene are LGHDT and YNNKEL (reference sequence). The CDR3 is CASSTVNQPQHF. The CDR3 DNA follows: TGTGCCAGCTCGACAGTCAATCAGCCCCAGCATTTT.

The sample holds one count of this clone. The genes are TRBV14 and TRBJ1-6, with D possibly matching TRBD1 (5 bases). V lost 0 bases to trimming and J lost 7 bases, with 13 bases between them. CDR3 length: 16 residues. Germline-derived CDR1 and CDR2 are SGHDN and FVKESK. The CDR3 is CASSQDVGPRNSPLHF. DNA of the CDR3: TGTGCCAGCAGCCAAGATGTGGGGCCGAGGAATTCACCCCTCCACTTT.

The chain combines TRBV24-1 with TRBJ1-2, with 9 bases aligning to TRBD1. Germline-derived CDR1 and CDR2 are KGHDR and SFDVKD. Trimming took 4 bases from V and 4 from J; bases not matched to a gene: 12. The CDR3 sequence is 17 residues long. The CDR3 region is CATSESRGTGQGYGYTF. The CDR3 nucleotides read TGTGCCACCAGTGAGTCGAGGGGGACAGGGCAGGGCTATGGCTACACCTTC.

This rearrangement joins TRBV15 to TRBJ1-6; weak D call: TRBD1 (5 bases). The V end lost 3 bases, the J end lost 10 bases, and 13 bases lay between the germline ends. The CDR3 sequence is 14 residues long. CDR1 and CDR2 (germline): LNHNV, YYDKDF (reference sequence). The DNA of the CDR3 is TGTGCCACCAGCAGCTGGCAGGGAGGCTCACCCCTCCACTTT. Its translation is CATSSWQGGSPLHF.

This chain joins TRBV6-1 and TRBJ1-5, with 7 bases that match TRBD1. J gave up 0 bases and V 6 bases, and 11 bases lay outside the gene matches. CDR1 is MNHNS, CDR2 SASEGT, per germline. CDR3 length equals 17 residues. CDR3 in DNA: TGTGCCAGCAGCGAATTAAGGACAGGAAATAGCAATCAGCCCCAGCATTTT. Protein product: CASSELRTGNSNQPQHF.

This rearrangement joins TRBV11-2 to TRBJ1-2, with 7 positions matching TRBD1. The CDR3 length is 14 residues. Germline lookup yields CDR1 SGHAT and CDR2 FQNNGV. V was pared by 3 bases and J by 6 bases, with 7 bases of the junction left unmatched. The CDR3 DNA reads TGTGCCAGCAGCTTCCCGTTTCAGGGGGATGGCTACACCTTC. The encoded protein is CASSFPFQGDGYTF.

The chain recombines TRBV19 with TRBJ2-3; possibly TRBD2 for D (5 bases). CDR3 length: 16 amino acids. V shed 5 bases and J shed 4 bases, with 19 bases lying between them. Per germline, CDR1 LNHDA and CDR2 SQIVND (reference sequence). The CDR3: CASSASTDYGPDTQYF. CDR3 in DNA: TGTGCCAGTAGTGCGTCCACAGACTATGGGCCAGATACGCAGTATTTT.

The chain uses TRBV7-2 and TRBJ2-1; the D gene is possibly TRBD2 (5 bases). The V gene lost 5 bases and the J gene lost 3 bases, with 11 bases spanning the gap. CDR3 length equals 14 residues. Germline CDR1 and CDR2: SGHTA and FQGNSA. CDR3 coding DNA: TGTGCCAGCAGCCCTCTTCGGGGCTACAATGAGCAGTTCTTC. Encoded protein: CASSPLRGYNEQFF.

The chain couples TRBV30 to TRBJ1-6; D is undetermined. The CDR3 length is 10 residues. CDR1 GTSNPN and CDR2 SVGIG come from the germline V gene (reference sequence). CDR3 protein: CDRANSPLHF. In DNA form, the CDR3 reads TGTGACAGAGCAAATTCACCCCTCCACTTT.

The sample holds a few counts of this clone. The chain employs TRBV5-4 and TRBJ2-7; D possibly corresponds to TRBD2 (6 bases). CDR3 length: 13 amino acids. V lost 4 bases and J lost 7, with 15 bases in between. Germline CDR1 reads SGHNT; CDR2 reads YYREEE (reference sequence). This chain's CDR3 is CASSPAGTREQYF. The DNA of the CDR3 is TGTGCCAGCAGCCCCGCGGGGACGAGGGAGCAGTACTTC.